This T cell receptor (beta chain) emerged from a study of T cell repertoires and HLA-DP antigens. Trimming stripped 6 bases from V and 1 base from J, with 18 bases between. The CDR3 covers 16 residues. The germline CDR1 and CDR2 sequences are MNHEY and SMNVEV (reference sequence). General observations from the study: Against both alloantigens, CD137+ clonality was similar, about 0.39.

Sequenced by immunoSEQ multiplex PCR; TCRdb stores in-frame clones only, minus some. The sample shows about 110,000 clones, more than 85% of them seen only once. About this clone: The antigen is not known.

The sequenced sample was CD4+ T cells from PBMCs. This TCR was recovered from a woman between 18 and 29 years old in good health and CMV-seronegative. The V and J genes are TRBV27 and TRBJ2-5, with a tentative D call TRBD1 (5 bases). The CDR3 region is CASRRLNRRFQETQYF. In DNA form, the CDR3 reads TGTGCCAGCAGGCGGCTAAACAGGAGATTCCAAGAGACCCAGTACTTC.